This T cell receptor beta chain was sequenced during a study of vaccination effects on CD4 cells after COVID-19. TCRdb keeps only in-frame clones here, not all; method: immunoSEQ multiplex PCR. There are tens of thousands of clones in the sample; under 85% occur only once, and about 3% lies in the top ten. A note on this clone: The antigen is undetermined.

Culturing for around 10 days preceded CD4+ T cell isolation. The sample here was CD4+ T cells from PBMCs cultured without peptide, taken before COVID-19 vaccination. The receptor comes from a human donor who received a COVID-19 vaccine.

CDR3 region: CASSQPSTGGLTEAFF. Written as DNA, the CDR3 is TGTGCCAGCAGCCAACCGTCGACAGGGGGTCTAACTGAAGCTTTCTTT. The chain recombines TRBV3-1 (or the pseudogene TRBV3-2) with TRBJ1-1; 9 bases line up with TRBD1. Trimming removed 2 bases from V and 5 bases from J; junction bases left unmatched: 9. The CDR3 loop spans 16 amino acids. The germline V gene encodes CDR1 LGHDT and CDR2 YNNKEL (reference sequence).